Only one count was recorded for the clone carrying this T cell receptor beta chain. Its antigen remains unknown. Time point meaning: blood 2 weeks post-SBRT. The treatment is: 15 Gy SBRT to primary tumor, nephrectomy 4 weeks later. The data originate from a study of radiation and T cells in renal cell carcinoma. The overall study: Nephrectomy followed 15 Gy stereotactic body radiation by 4 weeks.

Some clones are missing from TCRdb's copy, which holds only in-frame ones; the method was immunoSEQ multiplex PCR. The data contain about 120,000 clones, around 80% of them seen just once; the ten biggest clones take up 5.8%. The CDR3 has 13 residues. After removal of 4 bases from V and 8 bases from J, the junction contained 6 bases not matched to a gene. Germline V CDR1 and CDR2: KGHSH, LQKENI. Study outcomes and limitations: Top tumor clonotypes rose in blood 2 weeks post-radiation, then contracted. Baseline intratumoral clonotype presence is unknown without pretreatment biopsies.

The source was blood, collected from a patient whose treatment included radiotherapy and nephrectomy. This TCR came from a man in his fifties with renal cell carcinoma. The V and J genes are TRBV18 and TRBJ1-2, with TRBD1 matching over 8 bases. The CDR3 sequence is CASSQDRGGGYTF. The DNA for the CDR3 is TGTGCCAGCTCACAAGACAGGGGAGGCGGCTACACCTTC.